This TCR beta chain was profiled in a study of T-cell memory formation after mild COVID-19. V lost 4 bases, J lost 7 bases, and 13 bases stayed unmatched. Germline assignment: CDR1 SEHNR and CDR2 FQNEAQ (reference sequence). The CDR3 has 16 amino acids. The TCR alpha and TCR beta cDNA libraries, bearing sample barcodes and UMIs, were generated by 5'RACE using constant-segment primers. TCRdb analysed the 5' RACE reads with MiXCR anew, one entry per CDR3 protein. The sample shows over 300,000 distinct CDR3 sequences, roughly 19% of them seen only once. The chain couples TRBV7-9 to TRBJ1-5; the match to TRBD1 covers 7 bases. Sequencing was done on a sample of PBMCs or a T cell subset sorted from them (not recorded which). The TCR sequence derives from a man between 18 and 29 years old who had mild COVID-19 (a few samples of this study predate the infection). Cell type and time point are not known. The DNA for the CDR3 is TGTGCCAGCAGCTCCACATCCACAGGGGATGGGCAGCCCCAGCATTTT. Amino acid sequence: CASSSTSTGDGQPQHF.